Following are 14 T cell receptor beta chains from one sample sequenced in a study of cytomegalovirus exposure and HLA in healthy donors. Primers included in the PCR were 60 Vbeta and 13 Jbeta primers. This table comes from immunoSEQ multiplex PCR, and its TCRdb copy is limited to in-frame clones, with some not included. The sample holds 60,000 to 65,000 clones. Material for sequencing was PBMCs. These receptors were obtained from a man between 25 and 39 years old in good health and CMV-seropositive.

This rearrangement joins TRBV6-6 to TRBJ2-5; TRBD2 aligns across 8 bases. The length of the CDR3 is 12 residues. The ends lost 7 bases at V and 9 bases at J; junction bases unmatched: 7. CDR1 is MNHNY and CDR2 is SVGAGI in the germline V gene (reference sequence). The CDR3 sequence: CASMLNGGAQYF. In nucleotides, the CDR3 is TGTGCCAGCATGCTGAACGGGGGGGCCCAGTACTTC.

V gene TRBV6-1 combines with J gene TRBJ2-7; D may be TRBD1 (5 bases). Germline V gene sequence: CDR1 MNHNS, CDR2 SASEGT. V dropped 7 bases and J dropped 2 bases, with 15 bases sitting between them. The CDR3 runs 14 residues. CDR3 sequence: CASIVTAGTYEQYF. In nucleotides, the CDR3 is TGTGCCAGCATAGTCACCGCAGGGACCTACGAGCAGTACTTC.

The chain carries TRBV7-2 and TRBJ2-2; D is possibly TRBD2 (6 bases). CDR1 and CDR2 (germline): SGHTA, FQGNSA. The CDR3 is made up of 11 amino acids. V was cut by 10 bases and J by 6 bases, with 9 bases left in between. The CDR3 coding sequence is TGTGCCAAAAGGGAGGCCGGGGAGCTGTTTTTT. It codes for CAKREAGELFF.

The chain has TRBV29-1 and TRBJ2-3, with D possibly matching TRBD1 (6 bases). CDR1 SQVTM and CDR2 ANQGSEA come from the germline V gene. The CDR3 has 13 residues. V was cut by 4 bases and J by 5 bases, with 13 bases left in between. The CDR3 DNA sequence: TGCAGCGTTGGGGGGCTAAGTGTAGATACGCAGTATTTT. Its protein is CSVGGLSVDTQYF.

The chain employs TRBV14 and TRBJ2-6; 7 bases fit TRBD1. The CDR3 contains 18 residues. Per germline, CDR1 SGHDN and CDR2 FVKESK. V shed 4 bases and J 0 bases; nucleotides not matched to a gene: 9. CDR3 nucleotides: TGTGCCAGCAGCCTCGGGACAGCTTTTCACTCTGGGGCCAACGTCCTGACTTTC. Protein: CASSLGTAFHSGANVLTF.

This rearrangement joins TRBV5-1 to TRBJ1-1; a weak D match, TRBD1 (5 bases). From germline, CDR1 is SGHRS and CDR2 YFSETQ. The V and J ends lost 0 bases and 6 bases respectively, with 15 bases between them. This CDR3 contains 15 residues. Here the CDR3 DNA reads TGCGCCAGCAGCTTGGACCAGGGTGGGTTCCCTGAAGCTTTCTTT. Translating it yields CASSLDQGGFPEAFF.

V gene TRBV29-1 combines with J gene TRBJ1-5; a weak D match, TRBD1 (6 bases). The CDR3 is 13 residues long. Germline CDR1 SQVTM, CDR2 ANQGSEA. The V end lost 4 bases, the J end lost 0 bases, and 7 bases lay between the germline ends. Here the CDR3 DNA reads TGCAGCGTTGGGACAGATAGCAATCAGCCCCAGCATTTT. The encoded protein is CSVGTDSNQPQHF.

The chain links TRBV30 to TRBJ1-2; 10 bases map to TRBD1. The germline gives CDR1 GTSNPN, CDR2 SVGIG (reference sequence). Trimming took 4 bases from V and 7 from J; bases not matched to a gene: 3. The CDR3 extends over 12 amino acids. The CDR3 bases are TGTGCCTGGACTAGGACAGGGGGTGGCTACACCTTC. Its translation: CAWTRTGGGYTF.

CDR3 amino acids: CASSRGGTQYF. The CDR3 coding sequence is TGTGCCAGCAGCCGGGGGGGTACGCAGTATTTT. The rearrangement links TRBV7-9 to TRBJ2-3; 8 positions match TRBD2. V was clipped by 5 bases and J by 8 bases; unmatched bases: 0. CDR1 is SEHNR, CDR2 FQNEAQ, per germline (reference sequence). The CDR3 spans 11 residues. Full variable domain (rest looked up from reference TRBV7-9 and TRBJ2-3): DTGVSQNPRHKITKRGQNVTFRCDPISEHNRLYWYRQTLGQGPEFLTYFQNEAQLEKSRLLSDRFSAERPKGSFSTLEIQRTEQGDSAMYLCASSRGGTQYFGPGTRLTVL.

V gene TRBV30 combines with J gene TRBJ2-1, with a possible D match to TRBD1 (6 bases). Per germline, CDR1 GTSNPN and CDR2 SVGIG (reference sequence). The CDR3 totals 13 residues. Trimming pared 2 bases from V and 6 bases from J, leaving 11 bases between. The chain's CDR3 is CAWSLGAVNEQFF. For the CDR3, the DNA is TGTGCCTGGAGTTTGGGGGCGGTCAATGAGCAGTTCTTC.

This sequence joins TRBV5-1 and TRBJ1-4; 7 positions match TRBD1. Germline V CDR1 and CDR2: SGHRS, YFSETQ. The CDR3 spans 13 residues. J was trimmed by 5 bases and V by 4 bases; bases with no gene match: 2. CDR3 in DNA: TGCGCCAGCAGCGCGGACAGGAATGAAAAACTGTTTTTT. Its translation is CASSADRNEKLFF.

The chain links TRBV9 to TRBJ1-4; 9 bases line up with TRBD1. Germline V gives CDR1 SGDLS, CDR2 YYNGEE. With V trimmed by 0 bases and J by 5 bases, 5 bases remained unmatched. The CDR3 spans 16 residues. CDR3 in DNA: TGTGCCAGCAGCGTAGGGACAGGGGTGGGAAATGAAAAACTGTTTTTT. Its translation: CASSVGTGVGNEKLFF.

The chain has TRBV7-6 and TRBJ2-7; 7 positions match TRBD1. V was clipped by 1 base and J by 4 bases; unmatched bases: 1. This CDR3 comprises 13 residues. The germline V gene has CDR1 SGHVS and CDR2 FNYEAQ. CDR3 coding DNA: TGTGCCAGCAGCTTAGACAGGGGTTACGAGCAGTACTTC. This gives the protein CASSLDRGYEQYF.

The chain uses TRBV6-1 and TRBJ2-1, with 9 positions matching TRBD2. The germline V gene encodes CDR1 MNHNS and CDR2 SASEGT. After removal of 3 bases from V and 7 bases from J, the junction contained 10 bases not matched to a gene. The CDR3 runs to 16 residues. CDR3: CASSDLIAGAGNEQFF. The CDR3 nucleotides are TGTGCCAGCAGTGATCTCATAGCGGGAGCGGGGAATGAGCAGTTCTTC.